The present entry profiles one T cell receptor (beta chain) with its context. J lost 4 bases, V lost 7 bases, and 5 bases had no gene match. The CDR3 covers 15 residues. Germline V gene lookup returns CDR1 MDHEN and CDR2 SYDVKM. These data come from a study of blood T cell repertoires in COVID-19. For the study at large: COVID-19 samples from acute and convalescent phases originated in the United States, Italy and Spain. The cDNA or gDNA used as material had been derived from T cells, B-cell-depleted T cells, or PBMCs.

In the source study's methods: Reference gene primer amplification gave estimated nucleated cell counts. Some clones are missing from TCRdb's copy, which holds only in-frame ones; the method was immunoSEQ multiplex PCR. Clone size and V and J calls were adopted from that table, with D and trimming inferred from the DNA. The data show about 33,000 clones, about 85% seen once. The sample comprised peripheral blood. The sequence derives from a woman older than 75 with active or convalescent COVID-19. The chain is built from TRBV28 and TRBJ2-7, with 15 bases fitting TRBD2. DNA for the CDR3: TGTGCCAGCACCGACGGGACTAGCGGGGGGTACGAGCAGTACTTC. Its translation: CASTDGTSGGYEQYF. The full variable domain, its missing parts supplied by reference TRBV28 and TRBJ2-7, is DVKVTQSSRYLVKRTGEKVFLECVQDMDHENMFWYRQDPGLGLRLIYFSYDVKMKEKGDIPEGYSVSREKKERFSLILESASTNQTSMYLCASTDGTSGGYEQYFGPGTRLTVT.